This TCR beta chain was sequenced in a study of shared clonotypes between healthy human individuals. General study results and limits: Naive CD4 clonotypes overlapped across a handful of donors at around 5%.

With V trimmed by 5 bases and J by 6 bases, 15 bases remained unmatched. The CDR3 length is 17 residues. Germline CDR1 reads SGHTA; CDR2 reads FQGNSA. Comment on this clone: Antigen unknown.

Researchers divided each subset's genomic DNA evenly across several immunoSEQ plates. Profiled with immunoSEQ multiplex PCR; TCRdb holds only in-frame clones, not every one. The sample has approximately 2.5 million clones, 85% to 95% seen once; the top ten hold about 0.13%. The chain has TRBV7-2 and TRBJ1-5; 8 bases are shared with TRBD1. The sequenced sample consisted of naive CD4+ T cells sorted from blood. As for subset: CD45RA+ positively selected. The TCR originated in a man aged 18 to 29 in good health. This CDR3 is CASSLGTSTGVAQPQHF. The CDR3 DNA sequence: TGTGCCAGCAGCCTAGGTACTTCGACAGGGGTCGCTCAGCCCCAGCATTTT. The whole variable domain, remainder taken from reference TRBV7-2 and TRBJ1-5, is GAGVSQSPSNKVTEKGKDVELRCDPISGHTALYWYRQSLGQGLEFLIYFQGNSAPDKSGLPSDRFSAERTGGSVSTLTIQRTQQEDSAVYLCASSLGTSTGVAQPQHFGDGTRLSIL.